This T cell receptor (beta chain) originates from a study of cytomegalovirus exposure and HLA in healthy donors. About the study: Of 398 genotyped donors, more than 70% clustered with self-reported Caucasian donors.

PCR employed 60 Vbeta and 13 Jbeta primers. The table came from immunoSEQ multiplex PCR; TCRdb's copy has only in-frame clones and leaves some out. The sample comprises roughly 150,000 clones, 76% of which are singletons, and 3% to 3.5% rests with the top ten. In its sample, this clone was seen a few times. Its antigen is as yet unknown. The study's findings and limits: Rarity characterized most TCR sequences, yet some public TCRs appeared in many donors.

The V gene's germline CDR1 is SGHTA and CDR2 FQGNSA. The V end was cut by 5 bases, the J end by 4 bases, with 18 bases between. The CDR3 runs to 16 residues. The chain recombines TRBV7-2 with TRBJ2-1; TRBD2 is a possible D gene (6 bases). The TCR comes from a male donor in good health and CMV-seronegative. Sequencing was done on a sample of PBMCs. The CDR3 spells CASSPSGGRLYNEQFF. CDR3 DNA sequence: TGTGCCAGCAGCCCGTCCGGAGGGAGACTTTACAATGAGCAGTTCTTC.